This T cell receptor (beta chain) was sequenced in a study of blood T cells in healthy people across ages. Alongside a J-beta primer mix, a sample-barcoded 5' primer served in a second PCR lasting about 7 to 12 cycles. TCRdb itself ran the 5' RACE reads through MiXCR, one entry per CDR3 protein. Among 700,000 to 850,000 distinct CDR3 sequences listed, 53% were seen once. The CDR3 covers 14 residues. Germline-derived CDR1 and CDR2 are SGHTA and FQGNSA. V lost 3 bases and J lost 0, with 7 bases in between. Study results and caveats: Roughly linearly, TCR beta diversity per million T cells fell as age increased. Naive CD4+ cell counts and diversity both ran higher in long-lived than in aged donors.

This clonotype was recorded a few times. Its specificity is unknown. The receptor comes from a man older than 75 in good health. Sequenced: blood. The chain has TRBV7-2 and TRBJ2-3, with D possibly TRBD2 on 5 matching bases. CDR3 region: CASSFWTSTDTQYF. The DNA of the CDR3 is TGTGCCAGCAGCTTTTGGACTAGCACAGATACGCAGTATTTT.